The rows below give T cell receptor beta chains drawn from one sample of a study of STAT3 mutations in large granular lymphocyte leukemia. Data came from immunoSEQ multiplex PCR; TCRdb stores just in-frame clones and leaves some out. The sample contains approximately 9,800 clones, nearly 90% of which appear only once. Sequencing input: peripheral blood mononuclear cells. These receptors originate from a man aged 60 to 75 with T-cell large granular lymphocyte leukemia. Some clones in this sample may be carry-over from other donors' samples. The CDR3 runs from the conserved cysteine through the conserved F or W. D genes are given only for firm matches. Part of the rows lack a size; the others show once, few, many or a class for expanded clones.

J gene | D gene | clone size | V gene | CDR3 protein | CDR3 DNA
TRBJ2-7 | TRBD2 | . | TRBV19 | CASSAGLAGGANSYEQYF | TGTGCCAGTAGTGCCGGACTAGCGGGAGGGGCTAACTCCTACGAGCAGTACTTC
TRBJ2-2 | TRBD2 | . | TRBV9 | CASSGAIGGRPGTGELFF | TGTGCCAGCAGCGGAGCCATCGGCGGGAGGCCGGGCACCGGGGAGCTGTTTTTT
TRBJ2-7 | TRBD2 | . | TRBV7-2 | CASSLGLAGYYEQYF | TGTGCCAGCAGCCTTGGACTAGCGGGATACTACGAGCAGTACTTC
TRBJ2-5 | . | . | TRBV29-1 | CSVEETVQETQYF | TGCAGCGTTGAAGAGACAGTCCAAGAGACCCAGTACTTC
TRBJ2-1 | . | . | TRBV6-1 | CASTLDGVASNEQFF | TGTGCCAGCACCCTGGATGGGGTTGCAAGCAATGAGCAGTTCTTC
TRBJ2-1 | TRBD1 | . | TRBV7-9 | CASSFSRLGTGGRGQFF | TGTGCCAGCAGCTTTTCCCGACTCGGGACAGGGGGGCGCGGGCAGTTCTTC
TRBJ2-6 | . | . | TRBV18 | CASSPIVSGANVLTF | TGTGCCAGCTCACCAATAGTATCTGGGGCCAACGTCCTGACTTTC
TRBJ1-6 | . | few | TRBV6-1 | CASSEGQGMNSPLHF | TGTGCCAGCAGTGAGGGGCAGGGCATGAATTCACCCCTCCACTTT
TRBJ1-4 | . | . | TRBV28 | CASSLNQKLFF | TGTGCCAGCAGTTTAAATCAAAAACTGTTTTTT
TRBJ2-7 | . | . | TRBV18 | CASSFGRDYEQYF | TGTGCCAGCTCATTCGGCAGGGACTACGAGCAGTACTTC
TRBJ2-7 | . | . | TRBV9 | CASSVALQGAYEQYF | TGTGCCAGCAGCGTAGCGCTACAGGGCGCCTACGAGCAGTACTTC
TRBJ2-3 | . | . | TRBV29-1 | CSVEVWLESTDTQYF | TGCAGCGTTGAAGTGTGGCTGGAAAGCACAGATACGCAGTATTTT
TRBJ2-3 | TRBD1 | once | TRBV10-3 | CAISESWTGGTDTQYF | TGTGCCATCAGTGAGTCATGGACAGGGGGTACAGATACGCAGTATTTT
TRBJ1-4 | . | . | TRBV4-3 | CASSQDTWTGGNEKLFF | TGCGCCAGCAGCCAGGACACTTGGACGGGGGGAAATGAAAAACTGTTTTTT
TRBJ1-3 | . | . | TRBV7-6 | CASSLQGSRNTIYF | TGTGCCAGCAGCTTACAGGGGAGCAGAAACACCATATATTTT
TRBJ2-7 | . | . | TRBV7-3 | CASSFERGYEQYF | TGTGCCAGCAGCTTTGAAAGGGGTTACGAGCAGTACTTC
TRBJ2-3 | TRBD2 | . | TRBV5-5 | CASSPRTSGTGSVVTDTQYF | TGTGCCAGCAGCCCCCGGACTAGCGGAACCGGGAGCGTGGTAACAGATACGCAGTATTTT
TRBJ2-3 | TRBD1 | few | TRBV5-1 | CASSLGGQGASDTQYF | TGCGCCAGCAGCTTGGGGGGACAGGGGGCATCGGATACGCAGTATTTT
TRBJ1-2 | . | . | TRBV30 | CAWREGGNYGYTF | TGTGCCTGGAGGGAGGGGGGAAACTATGGCTACACCTTC
TRBJ1-1 | . | . | TRBV5-6 | CASRTRGYTEAFF | TGTGCCAGCAGGACCCGGGGGTACACTGAAGCTTTCTTT
TRBJ2-7 | . | medium-sized | TRBV5-1 | CASASTRGYEQYF | TGCGCCAGCGCCTCGACCAGGGGCTACGAGCAGTACTTC
TRBJ2-2 | . | . | TRBV30 | CAGSVLPNTGELFF | TGTGCCGGATCCGTATTACCGAACACCGGGGAGCTGTTTTTT
TRBJ2-1 | . | . | TRBV5-1 | CASSLLGTFTSSYNEQFF | TGCGCCAGCAGCTTGTTGGGCACCTTCACGAGCTCCTACAATGAGCAGTTCTTC
TRBJ2-1 | TRBD1 | few | TRBV5-1 | CASGTGGYVEQFF | TGCGCCAGCGGGACAGGGGGATACGTTGAGCAGTTCTTC
TRBJ2-1 | . | . | TRBV18 | CASSPNSQATYNEQFF | TGTGCCAGCTCACCAAATTCGCAGGCAACCTACAATGAGCAGTTCTTC
TRBJ2-1 | . | . | TRBV30 | CAWSPTQLNEQFF | TGTGCCTGGAGTCCGACACAACTCAATGAGCAGTTCTTC
TRBJ2-7 | TRBD2 | . | TRBV7-2 | CASTPFSRGAPYEQYF | TGTGCCAGCACCCCGTTCTCGCGGGGGGCTCCCTACGAGCAGTACTTC
TRBJ2-2 | . | . | TRBV11-2 | CASSPPNRYGELFF | TGTGCCAGCAGCCCCCCCAATCGGTACGGGGAGCTGTTTTTT
TRBJ1-5 | . | . | TRBV11-3 | CASSNTGHQPQHF | TGTGCCAGCAGCAATACAGGGCATCAGCCCCAGCATTTT
TRBJ2-1 | TRBD2 | . | TRBV6-5 | CASSYPGTTQQFF | TGTGCCAGCAGTTACCCTGGGACTACCCAGCAGTTCTTC
TRBJ2-3 | TRBD1 | once | TRBV18 | CASSSGQGVSTDTQYF | TGTGCCAGCTCATCTGGACAGGGGGTCAGCACAGATACGCAGTATTTT
TRBJ1-1 | . | once | TRBV4-2 | CASSQDGRNTEAFF | TGTGCCAGCAGCCAAGATGGTCGGAACACTGAAGCTTTCTTT
TRBJ2-1 | TRBD2 | . | TRBV5-1 | CASSLASGRAFEQFF | TGCGCCAGCAGCTTGGCTAGCGGGAGGGCCTTTGAGCAGTTCTTC
TRBJ1-2 | . | . | TRBV21-1 | CASTPDRAALYGYTF | TGTGCCAGCACCCCAGACAGGGCCGCTCTCTATGGCTACACCTTC
TRBJ2-7 | . | . | TRBV28 | CASSDSTYEQYF | TGTGCCAGCAGTGACTCAACGTACGAGCAGTACTTC
TRBJ2-3 | TRBD2 | . | TRBV5-5 | CASRPRSSGRADTQYF | TGTGCCAGCAGACCCCGGTCTAGCGGGAGGGCAGATACGCAGTATTTT
TRBJ2-2 | . | . | TRBV28 | CASGPPGLPRSGELFF | TGTGCCAGCGGGCCGCCGGGACTCCCGCGAAGCGGGGAGCTGTTTTTT
TRBJ1-2 | TRBD1 | . | TRBV5-1 | CASSLGGQGYGYTF | TGCGCCAGCAGCTTGGGGGGACAGGGCTATGGCTACACCTTC
TRBJ2-7 | . | . | TRBV7-9 | CASSPSRGYEQYF | TGTGCCAGCAGCCCCAGCCGCGGGTACGAGCAGTACTTC
TRBJ2-1 | TRBD2 | . | TRBV5-1 | CASSPRAGGPRDEQFF | TGCGCCAGCAGCCCCCGAGCGGGAGGGCCTCGGGATGAGCAGTTCTTC
TRBJ2-6 | . | . | TRBV12-5 | CASGPGGSGANVLTF | TGTGCTAGTGGCCCCGGGGGTTCTGGGGCCAACGTCCTGACTTTC
TRBJ2-2 | TRBD2 | . | TRBV5-4 | CASSFDRPLLAGVGELFF | TGTGCCAGCAGTTTCGACCGACCTCTACTAGCGGGGGTCGGGGAGCTGTTTTTT
TRBJ2-3 | . | . | TRBV4-1 | CASSQLGTPGDTQYF | TGCGCCAGCAGCCAGCTAGGGACTCCGGGGGATACGCAGTATTTT
TRBJ2-3 | . | . | TRBV27 | CASSLSVSTDTQYF | TGTGCCAGCAGTTTATCTGTAAGCACAGATACGCAGTATTTT
TRBJ1-1 | . | once | TRBV15 | CATSGQGNTEAFF | TGTGCCACCAGTGGACAAGGGAACACTGAAGCTTTCTTT
TRBJ2-7 | . | . | TRBV29-1 | CSVEQGWGSYEQYF | TGCAGCGTTGAACAGGGCTGGGGCTCCTACGAGCAGTACTTC
TRBJ2-5 | . | . | TRBV7-3 | CASSLPSETQYF | TGTGCCAGCAGCCTCCCCTCAGAGACCCAGTACTTC
TRBJ2-7 | . | . | TRBV5-1 | CASSPGGGIEQYF | TGCGCCAGCAGCCCAGGAGGGGGTATAGAGCAGTACTTC
TRBJ2-3 | . | . | TRBV28 | CASSYRTLGVGTDTQYF | TGTGCCAGCAGTTACCGAACTCTTGGAGTAGGCACAGATACGCAGTATTTT
TRBJ2-3 | TRBD1 | . | TRBV5-4 | CASSLQGADTQYF | TGTGCCAGCAGCTTGCAGGGGGCAGATACGCAGTATTTT
TRBJ1-4 | . | . | TRBV4-2 | CASSQASRDNEKLFF | TGTGCCAGCAGCCAAGCTAGCAGGGATAATGAAAAACTGTTTTTT
TRBJ1-2 | . | . | TRBV5-1 | CASSLVPGSDYGYTF | TGCGCCAGCAGCTTGGTTCCGGGATCCGACTATGGCTACACCTTC
TRBJ2-7 | TRBD1 | . | TRBV6-5 | CASSYSRQGREQYF | TGTGCCAGCAGTTACTCGAGACAGGGGCGGGAGCAGTACTTC
TRBJ1-1 | . | . | TRBV19 | CASRGLLEAFF | TGTGCCAGTAGAGGCCTACTTGAAGCTTTCTTT
TRBJ1-2 | . | . | TRBV5-6 | CASSLQVSFGPGYTF | TGTGCCAGCAGCTTGCAGGTGTCGTTTGGTCCTGGCTACACCTTC
TRBJ2-5 | . | . | TRBV7-8 | CASTTRGLQETQYF | TGTGCCAGCACTACCAGGGGCCTTCAAGAGACCCAGTACTTC
TRBJ2-1 | TRBD2 | . | TRBV7-2 | CASSLVAGGEQFF | TGTGCCAGCAGCTTAGTAGCGGGAGGAGAGCAGTTCTTC